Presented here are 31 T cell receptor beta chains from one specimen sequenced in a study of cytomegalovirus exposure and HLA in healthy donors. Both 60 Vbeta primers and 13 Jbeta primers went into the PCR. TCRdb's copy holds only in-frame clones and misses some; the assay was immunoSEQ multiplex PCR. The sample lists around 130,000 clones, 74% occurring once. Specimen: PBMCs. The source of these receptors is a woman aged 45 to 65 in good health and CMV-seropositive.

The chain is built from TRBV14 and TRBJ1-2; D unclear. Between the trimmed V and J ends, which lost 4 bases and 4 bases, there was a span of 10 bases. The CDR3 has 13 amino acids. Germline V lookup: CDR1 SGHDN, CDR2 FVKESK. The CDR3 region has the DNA TGTGCCAGCAGCCCGGGGTCGAGCTATGGCTACACCTTC. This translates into CASSPGSSYGYTF.

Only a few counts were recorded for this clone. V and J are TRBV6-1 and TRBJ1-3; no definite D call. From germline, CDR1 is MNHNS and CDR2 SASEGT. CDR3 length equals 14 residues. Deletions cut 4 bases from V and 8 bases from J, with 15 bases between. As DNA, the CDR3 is TGTGCCAGCAGTGTAGAACTTTTGGAGTACACCATATATTTT. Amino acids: CASSVELLEYTIYF.

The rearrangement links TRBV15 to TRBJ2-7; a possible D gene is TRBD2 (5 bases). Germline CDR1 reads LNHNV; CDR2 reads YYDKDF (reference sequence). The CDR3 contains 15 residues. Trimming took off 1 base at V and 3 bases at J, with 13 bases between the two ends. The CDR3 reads CATSRVLASDYEQYF. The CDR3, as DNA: TGTGCCACCAGCAGAGTGCTAGCTTCGGACTACGAGCAGTACTTC.

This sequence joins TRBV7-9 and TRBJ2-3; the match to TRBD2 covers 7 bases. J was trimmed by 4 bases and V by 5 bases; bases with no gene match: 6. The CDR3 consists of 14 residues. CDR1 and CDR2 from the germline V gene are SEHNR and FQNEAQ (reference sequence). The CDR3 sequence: CASSRGDLSDTQYF. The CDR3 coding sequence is TGTGCCAGCAGCCGGGGGGACTTGTCAGATACGCAGTATTTT. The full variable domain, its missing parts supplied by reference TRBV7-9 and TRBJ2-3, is DTGVSQNPRHKITKRGQNVTFRCDPISEHNRLYWYRQTLGQGPEFLTYFQNEAQLEKSRLLSDRFSAERPKGSFSTLEIQRTEQGDSAMYLCASSRGDLSDTQYFGPGTRLTVL.

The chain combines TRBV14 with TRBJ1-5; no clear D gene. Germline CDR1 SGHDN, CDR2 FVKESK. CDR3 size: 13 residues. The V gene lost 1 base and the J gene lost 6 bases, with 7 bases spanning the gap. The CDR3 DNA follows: TGTGCCAGCAGCCAAGGGCCGTCTCAGCCCCAGCATTTT. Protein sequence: CASSQGPSQPQHF.

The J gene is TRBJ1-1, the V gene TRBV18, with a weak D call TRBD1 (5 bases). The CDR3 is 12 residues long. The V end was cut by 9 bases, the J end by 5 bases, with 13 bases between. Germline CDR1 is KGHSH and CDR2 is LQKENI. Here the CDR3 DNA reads TGTGCCAGTACCTTGGGGGGGACTGAAGCTTTCTTT. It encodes CASTLGGTEAFF.

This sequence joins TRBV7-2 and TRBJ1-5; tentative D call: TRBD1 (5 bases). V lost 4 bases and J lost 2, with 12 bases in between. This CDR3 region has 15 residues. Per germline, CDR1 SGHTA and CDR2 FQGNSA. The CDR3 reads CASSSPGLGNQPQHF. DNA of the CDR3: TGTGCCAGCAGCTCTCCAGGGTTGGGCAATCAGCCCCAGCATTTT. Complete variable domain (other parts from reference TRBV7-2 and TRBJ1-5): GAGVSQSPSNKVTEKGKDVELRCDPISGHTALYWYRQSLGQGLEFLIYFQGNSAPDKSGLPSDRFSAERTGGSVSTLTIQRTQQEDSAVYLCASSSPGLGNQPQHFGDGTRLSIL.

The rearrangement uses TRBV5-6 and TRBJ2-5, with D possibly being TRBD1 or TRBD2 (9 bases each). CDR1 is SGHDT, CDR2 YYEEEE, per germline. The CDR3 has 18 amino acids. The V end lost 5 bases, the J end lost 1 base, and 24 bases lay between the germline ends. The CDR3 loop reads CASSPGTGSGGLQETQYF. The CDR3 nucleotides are TGTGCCAGCAGTCCCGGGACAGGGAGCGGGGGGCTCCAAGAGACCCAGTACTTC.

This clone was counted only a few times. The chain's CDR3 is CARITSGVGVKNIQYF. The CDR3 DNA reads TGTGCCCGCATTACTAGCGGGGTAGGCGTCAAAAACATTCAGTACTTC. The genes are TRBV5-6 and TRBJ2-4, with 10 bases lining up with TRBD2. The CDR3 runs 16 residues. Germline CDR1 reads SGHDT; CDR2 reads YYEEEE. Losses at the gene ends were 10 bases for V and 3 bases for J; bases not matched to a gene: 13.

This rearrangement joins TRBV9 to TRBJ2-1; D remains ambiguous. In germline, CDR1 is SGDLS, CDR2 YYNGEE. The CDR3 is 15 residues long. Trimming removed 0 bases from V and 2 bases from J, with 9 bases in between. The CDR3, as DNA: TGTGCCAGCAGCGTAGGACGGCGGCCCTACAATGAGCAGTTCTTC. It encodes CASSVGRRPYNEQFF. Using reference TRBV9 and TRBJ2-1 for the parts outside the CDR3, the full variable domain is DSGVTQTPKHLITATGQRVTLRCSPRSGDLSVYWYQQSLDQGLQFLIQYYNGEERAKGNILERFSAQQFPDLHSELNLSSLELGDSALYFCASSVGRRPYNEQFFGPGTRLTVL.

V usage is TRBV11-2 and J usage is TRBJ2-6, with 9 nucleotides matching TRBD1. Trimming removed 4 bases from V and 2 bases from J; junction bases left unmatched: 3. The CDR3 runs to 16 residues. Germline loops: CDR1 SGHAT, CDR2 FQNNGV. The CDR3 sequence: CASSSGQGTGANVLTF. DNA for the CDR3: TGTGCCAGCAGCTCCGGACAGGGGACTGGGGCCAACGTCCTGACTTTC. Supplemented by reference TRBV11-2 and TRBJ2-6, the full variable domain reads EAGVAQSPRYKIIEKRQSVAFWCNPISGHATLYWYQQILGQGPKLLIQFQNNGVVDDSQLPKDRFSAERLKGVDSTLKIQPAKLEDSAVYLCASSSGQGTGANVLTFGAGSRLTVL.

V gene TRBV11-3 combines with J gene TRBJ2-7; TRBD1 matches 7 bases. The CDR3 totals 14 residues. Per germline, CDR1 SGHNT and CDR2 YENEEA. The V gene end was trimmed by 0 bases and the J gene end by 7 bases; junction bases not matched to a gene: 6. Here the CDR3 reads CASSLDRQGGEQYF. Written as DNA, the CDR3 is TGTGCCAGCAGCTTAGACCGACAGGGTGGTGAGCAGTACTTC.

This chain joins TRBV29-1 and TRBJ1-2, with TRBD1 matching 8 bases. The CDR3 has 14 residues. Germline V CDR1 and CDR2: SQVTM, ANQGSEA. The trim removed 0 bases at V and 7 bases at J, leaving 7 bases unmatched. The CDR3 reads CSVEEQGGYGGYTF. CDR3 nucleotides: TGCAGCGTTGAAGAACAGGGGGGTTACGGTGGCTACACCTTC.

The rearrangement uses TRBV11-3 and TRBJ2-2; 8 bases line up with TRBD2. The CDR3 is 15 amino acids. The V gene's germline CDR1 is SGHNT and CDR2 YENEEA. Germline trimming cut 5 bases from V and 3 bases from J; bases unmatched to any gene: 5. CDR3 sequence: CASSPSGGDTGELFF. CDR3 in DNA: TGTGCCAGCAGCCCCAGCGGGGGCGACACCGGGGAGCTGTTTTTT.

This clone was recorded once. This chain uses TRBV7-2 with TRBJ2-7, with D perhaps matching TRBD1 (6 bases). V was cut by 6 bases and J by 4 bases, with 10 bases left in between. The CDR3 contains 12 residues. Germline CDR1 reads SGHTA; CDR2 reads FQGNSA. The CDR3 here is CASRRQEYEQYF. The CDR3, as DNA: TGTGCCAGCAGGCGACAGGAATACGAGCAGTACTTC.

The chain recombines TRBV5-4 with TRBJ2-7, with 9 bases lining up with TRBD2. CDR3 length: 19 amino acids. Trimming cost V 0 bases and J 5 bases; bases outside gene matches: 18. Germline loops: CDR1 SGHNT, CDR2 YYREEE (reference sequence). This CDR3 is CASSLVRFASGASGDEQYF. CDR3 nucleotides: TGTGCCAGCAGCTTGGTACGGTTTGCTAGCGGGGCATCTGGGGACGAGCAGTACTTC.

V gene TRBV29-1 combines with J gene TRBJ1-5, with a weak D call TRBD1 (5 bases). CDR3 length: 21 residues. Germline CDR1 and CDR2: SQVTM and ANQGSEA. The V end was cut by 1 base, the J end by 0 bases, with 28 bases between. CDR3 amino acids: CSVEGEGRENRNDHSNQPQHF. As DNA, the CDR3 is TGCAGCGTTGAAGGGGAGGGCAGGGAAAACCGAAATGACCATAGCAATCAGCCCCAGCATTTT.

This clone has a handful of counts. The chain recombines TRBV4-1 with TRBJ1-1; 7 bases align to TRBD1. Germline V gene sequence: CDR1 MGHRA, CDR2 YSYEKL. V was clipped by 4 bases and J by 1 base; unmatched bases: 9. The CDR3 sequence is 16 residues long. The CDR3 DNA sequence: TGCGCCAGCAGCCTAGACTCGACAGGGAGGAACACTGAAGCTTTCTTT. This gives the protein CASSLDSTGRNTEAFF.

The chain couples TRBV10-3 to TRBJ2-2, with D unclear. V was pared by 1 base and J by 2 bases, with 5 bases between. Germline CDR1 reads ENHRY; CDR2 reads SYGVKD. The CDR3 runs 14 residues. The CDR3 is CAISELRNTGELFF. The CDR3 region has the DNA TGTGCCATCAGTGAGTTGAGAAACACCGGGGAGCTGTTTTTT.

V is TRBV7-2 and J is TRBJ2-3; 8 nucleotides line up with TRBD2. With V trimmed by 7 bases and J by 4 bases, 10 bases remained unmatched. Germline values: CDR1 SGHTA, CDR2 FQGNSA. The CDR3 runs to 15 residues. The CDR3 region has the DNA TGTGCCAGCATCGACGGGGGGGTTAACGCAGATACGCAGTATTTT. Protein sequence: CASIDGGVNADTQYF.

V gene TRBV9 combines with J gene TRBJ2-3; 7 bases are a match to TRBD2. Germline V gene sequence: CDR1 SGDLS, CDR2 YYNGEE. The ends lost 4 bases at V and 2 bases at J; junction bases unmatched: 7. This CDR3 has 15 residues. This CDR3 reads CASSPRGFSTDTQYF. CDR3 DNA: TGTGCCAGCAGCCCGCGGGGGTTTTCCACAGATACGCAGTATTTT.

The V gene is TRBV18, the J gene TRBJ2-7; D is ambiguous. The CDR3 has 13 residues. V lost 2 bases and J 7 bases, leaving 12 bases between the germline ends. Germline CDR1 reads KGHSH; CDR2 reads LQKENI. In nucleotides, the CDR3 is TGTGCCAGCTCACCAAACGGGTCTGGAGAGCAGTACTTC. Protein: CASSPNGSGEQYF.

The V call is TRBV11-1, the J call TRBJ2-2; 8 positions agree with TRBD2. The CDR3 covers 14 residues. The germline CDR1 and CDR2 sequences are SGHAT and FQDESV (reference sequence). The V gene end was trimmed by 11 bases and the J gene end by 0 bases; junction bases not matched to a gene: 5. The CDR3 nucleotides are TGTGCCGCCCGGGGGGGAACGAACACCGGGGAGCTGTTTTTT. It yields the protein CAARGGTNTGELFF.

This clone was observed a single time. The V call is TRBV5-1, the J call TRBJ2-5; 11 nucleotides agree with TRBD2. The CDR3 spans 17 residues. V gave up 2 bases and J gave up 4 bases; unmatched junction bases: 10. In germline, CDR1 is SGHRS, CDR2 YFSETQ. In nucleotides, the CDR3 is TGCGCCAGCAGCTTCTCCCCTCCTAGCGGGGGGAGAGAGACCCAGTACTTC. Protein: CASSFSPPSGGRETQYF.

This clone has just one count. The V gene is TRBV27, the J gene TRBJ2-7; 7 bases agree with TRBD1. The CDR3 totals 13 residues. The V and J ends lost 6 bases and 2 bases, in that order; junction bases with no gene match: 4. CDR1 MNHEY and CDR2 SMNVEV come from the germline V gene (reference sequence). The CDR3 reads CASSSTGPYEQYF. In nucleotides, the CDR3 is TGTGCCAGCAGCTCGACAGGGCCCTACGAGCAGTACTTC.

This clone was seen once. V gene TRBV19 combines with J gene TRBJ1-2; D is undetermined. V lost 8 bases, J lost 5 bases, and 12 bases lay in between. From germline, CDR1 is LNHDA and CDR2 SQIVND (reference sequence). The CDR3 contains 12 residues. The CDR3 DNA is TGTGCCAGTGCCAGGTCCGGTTATGGCTACACCTTC. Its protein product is CASARSGYGYTF.

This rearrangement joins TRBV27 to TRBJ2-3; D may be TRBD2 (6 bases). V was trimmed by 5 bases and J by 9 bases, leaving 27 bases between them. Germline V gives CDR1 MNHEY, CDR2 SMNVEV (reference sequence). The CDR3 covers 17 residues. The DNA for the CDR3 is TGTGCCAGCAGTACCCGGTACGGCGGGGTCCTTATCCACACGCAGTATTTT. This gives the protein CASSTRYGGVLIHTQYF.

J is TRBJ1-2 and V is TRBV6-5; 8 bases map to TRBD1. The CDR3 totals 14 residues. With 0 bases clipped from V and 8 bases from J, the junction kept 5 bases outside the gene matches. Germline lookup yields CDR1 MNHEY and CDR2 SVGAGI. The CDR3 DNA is TGTGCCAGCAGTTACTCTCGGGGGACAGGCGGCTACACCTTC. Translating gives CASSYSRGTGGYTF.

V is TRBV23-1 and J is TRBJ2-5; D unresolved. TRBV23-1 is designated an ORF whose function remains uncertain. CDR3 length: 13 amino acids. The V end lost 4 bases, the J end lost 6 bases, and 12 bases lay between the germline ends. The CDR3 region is CASSLSPRKTQYF. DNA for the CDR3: TGCGCCAGCAGTCTATCCCCCCGTAAGACCCAGTACTTC.

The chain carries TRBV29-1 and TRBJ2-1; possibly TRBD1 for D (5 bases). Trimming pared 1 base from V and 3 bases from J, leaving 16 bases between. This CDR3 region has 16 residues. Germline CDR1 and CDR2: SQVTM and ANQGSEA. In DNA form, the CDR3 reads TGCAGCGTTGAAGCCTCCTCTCCAGGGCTCTACAATGAGCAGTTCTTC. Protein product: CSVEASSPGLYNEQFF.

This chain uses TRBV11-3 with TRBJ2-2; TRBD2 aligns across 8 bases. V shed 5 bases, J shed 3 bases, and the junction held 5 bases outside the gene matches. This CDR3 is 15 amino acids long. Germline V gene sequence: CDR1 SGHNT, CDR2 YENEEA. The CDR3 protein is CASSVSGGDTGELFF. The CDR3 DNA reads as TGTGCCAGCAGCGTTTCGGGGGGGGACACCGGGGAGCTGTTTTTT.